The 28 T cell receptor beta chains reported below all come from one sample, sequenced in a study of regulatory T cells in long-lasting Graves disease. Combining iRepertoire HTBI primers with Arm-PCR of CDR3 regions, the authors built TCR beta libraries. TCRdb reprocessed the multiplex PCR reads via MiXCR and lists one record per CDR3 protein. Found here are roughly 610,000 distinct CDR3 sequences, about 16% of them singletons; the top ten hold about 12%. Time point given: newly diagnosed GD, antithyroid drugs for less than 3 months. With RNA extracted from PBMCs as input, the TCR library was made. Another study also made use of these data, one on T cells in Graves' hyperthyroidism and ophthalmopathy.

The sequences come from peripheral blood mononuclear cells (PBMCs), collected at new diagnosis, from a patient treated with antithyroid drugs. Every receptor here comes from a man between 18 and 29 years old with Graves disease.

V usage is TRBV6-1 and J usage is TRBJ1-2; D not resolved. V was clipped by 1 base and J by 0 bases, with 6 bases between them. Germline V gene lookup returns CDR1 MNHNS and CDR2 SASEGT. CDR3 length: 14 residues. This CDR3 is CASSEGNSNYGYTF. In DNA, the CDR3 is TGTGCCAGCAGTGAAGGGAATTCTAACTATGGCTACACCTTC.

This clonotype was observed many times. V and J are TRBV13 and TRBJ1-5; TRBD1 agrees at 12 bases. The V and J ends lost 3 bases and 7 bases, in that order; junction bases with no gene match: 4. Per germline, CDR1 PRHDT and CDR2 FYEKMQ (reference sequence). The CDR3 is 15 amino acids. CDR3 sequence reads: CASSLGQGAVQPQHF. The CDR3 DNA sequence: TGTGCCAGCAGCTTGGGACAGGGGGCAGTCCAGCCCCAGCATTTT.

Notes on this clonotype: This sequence may be a read error, since a much larger clone differs from it by one base. This CDR3 reads CASSLGGLARNIQYF. Written as DNA, the CDR3 is TGTGCCAGCAGTCTTGGAGGGCTAGCCAGAAACATTCAGTACTTC. This chain connects TRBV28 to TRBJ2-4, with D perhaps matching TRBD2 (6 bases). The CDR3 consists of 15 residues. The germline V gene has CDR1 MDHEN and CDR2 SYDVKM.

This clonotype was counted between two and nine times. The chain is built from TRBV5-4 and TRBJ2-1; the match to TRBD2 covers 12 bases. Germline trimming cut 3 bases from V and 4 bases from J; bases unmatched to any gene: 8. Germline assignment: CDR1 SGHNT and CDR2 YYREEE (reference sequence). The CDR3 has 17 amino acids. CDR3 nucleotide sequence: TGTGCCAGCAGCTCGGACCGACTAGCGGGAGAATACAATGAGCAGTTCTTC. This codes for CASSSDRLAGEYNEQFF.

There are many counts of this clonotype. The J gene is TRBJ2-7, the V gene TRBV15; 8 bases agree with TRBD2. Germline V gene lookup returns CDR1 LNHNV and CDR2 YYDKDF (reference sequence). Trimming took 5 bases from V and 1 from J; bases not matched to a gene: 4. The CDR3 has 14 amino acids. The CDR3 region has the DNA TGTGCCACCAGCTCCGGCGGGAGGTCCTACGAGCAGTACTTC. As protein: CATSSGGRSYEQYF.

In its sample, this clonotype was seen a few times. V is TRBV20-1 and J is TRBJ2-2, with TRBD2 matching over 11 bases. The CDR3 has 14 residues. The V and J ends lost 7 bases and 4 bases, in that order; junction bases with no gene match: 5. The germline CDR1 and CDR2 sequences are DFQATT and SNEGSKA (reference sequence). The CDR3 loop reads CSGIAGGSTGELFF. The CDR3 DNA is TGCAGTGGGATAGCGGGAGGGAGCACCGGGGAGCTGTTTTTT.

This chain links TRBV28 with TRBJ2-1; a weak D match, TRBD1 (5 bases). There are 12 residues in the CDR3. Germline CDR1 MDHEN, CDR2 SYDVKM. The germline V and J ends were trimmed by 3 bases and 8 bases, with 8 bases remaining between them. The CDR3 spells CASSFQGYEQFF. DNA for the CDR3: TGTGCCAGCAGTTTCCAGGGATATGAGCAGTTCTTC.

This clonotype was counted many times. The rearrangement joins TRBV13 to TRBJ2-7, with D perhaps TRBD2 (6 bases). Deletions cut 0 bases from V and 3 bases from J, with 18 bases between. This CDR3 region has 17 residues. Looked up from germline, CDR1 is PRHDT and CDR2 is FYEKMQ (reference sequence). The DNA of the CDR3 is TGTGCCAGCAGCTTAGGTGGGACTCAAACAGTTGGCTACGAGCAGTACTTC. It encodes CASSLGGTQTVGYEQYF. Looking up the rest from reference TRBV13 and TRBJ2-7 gives the full variable domain: AAGVIQSPRHLIKEKRETATLKCYPIPRHDTVYWYQQGPGQDPQFLISFYEKMQSDKGSIPDRFSAQQFSDYHSELNMSSLELGDSALYFCASSLGGTQTVGYEQYFGPGTRLTVT.

Ten or more counts support this clonotype. The rearrangement joins TRBV20-1 to TRBJ1-1; a possible D gene is TRBD1 (5 bases). The CDR3 consists of 14 residues. Per the germline V gene, CDR1 is DFQATT and CDR2 is SNEGSKA (reference sequence). The ends were cut back, 3 bases at V and 3 bases at J, with 14 bases in the middle. In DNA, the CDR3 is TGCAGTGCTAGGTCAGGGAATGCGGACACTGAAGCTTTCTTT. Its translation is CSARSGNADTEAFF.

Ten or more counts support this clonotype. The chain is built from TRBV28 and TRBJ2-7; D is possibly TRBD2 (6 bases). The CDR3 extends over 14 amino acids. Trimming took 7 bases from V and 3 from J, leaving 16 bases between them. Germline assignment: CDR1 MDHEN and CDR2 SYDVKM. In DNA, the CDR3 is TGTGCCAGCACCTCTAGCGACAGCGACTACGAGCAGTACTTC. Translated: CASTSSDSDYEQYF.

The chain combines TRBV27 with TRBJ1-3, with 7 bases identical to TRBD1. The V gene end was trimmed by 6 bases and the J gene end by 4 bases; junction bases not matched to a gene: 6. Germline V lookup: CDR1 MNHEY, CDR2 SMNVEV (reference sequence). This CDR3 contains 14 residues. CDR3 loop: CASREQGNGNTIYF. Here the CDR3 DNA reads TGTGCCAGCAGAGAACAGGGGAACGGAAACACCATATATTTT.

For this clonotype: Being one base from a much bigger clone, this may be a read error. Because it lacks the conserved phenylalanine or tryptophan at the end, this CDR3 is likely a read error. V and J are TRBV20-1 and TRBJ2-1; D remains ambiguous. From germline, CDR1 is DFQATT and CDR2 SNEGSKA (reference sequence). The CDR3 is made up of 14 amino acids. The V end lost 0 bases, the J end lost 3 bases, and 9 bases lay between the germline ends. CDR3 amino acids: CSARDPTVYNEQFC. The CDR3 bases are TGCAGTGCTAGAGATCCGACGGTCTACAATGAGCAGTTCTGC.

At least ten counts were recorded for this clonotype. The chain links TRBV6-2 or TRBV6-3 to TRBJ2-7; 9 nucleotides agree with TRBD1. The CDR3 is made up of 15 amino acids. The junction had 6 bases not matched to a gene; V was cut back by 5 bases and J by 1 base. CDR1 MNHEY and CDR2 SVGEGT come from the germline V gene. CDR3: CASSEVGQGSYEQYF. DNA for the CDR3: TGTGCCAGCAGTGAGGTGGGACAGGGATCCTACGAGCAGTACTTC.

At least ten counts were recorded for this clonotype. The chain employs TRBV10-3 and TRBJ1-2, with 8 positions matching TRBD1. The CDR3 contains 16 residues. V was clipped by 6 bases and J by 6 bases; unmatched bases: 15. Germline CDR1 ENHRY, CDR2 SYGVKD. The DNA of the CDR3 is TGTGCCATCAGAATCATGACAGGGGAGAAGATTGATGGCTACACCTTC. It translates to CAIRIMTGEKIDGYTF.

This clonotype was detected a few times. The chain has TRBV2 and TRBJ2-3; 13 bases are shared with TRBD2. The CDR3 contains 15 residues. The germline gives CDR1 SNHLY, CDR2 FYNNEI. After removal of 8 bases from V and 4 bases from J, the junction contained 6 bases not matched to a gene. CDR3 sequence: CASRQGLAGPDTQYF. CDR3 in DNA: TGTGCCAGCCGGCAGGGACTAGCGGGACCAGATACGCAGTATTTT.

This clonotype has at least ten counts. This sequence joins TRBV7-6 and TRBJ2-7; 7 positions match TRBD1. Trimming cost V 6 bases and J 6 bases; bases outside gene matches: 14. Germline CDR1 and CDR2: SGHVS and FNYEAQ. The CDR3 has 15 residues. The CDR3 sequence: CASSSPGQSFLEQYF. In DNA form, the CDR3 reads TGTGCCAGCAGTTCTCCGGGACAGTCCTTTCTCGAGCAGTACTTC.

The chain combines TRBV10-3 with TRBJ1-5; possibly TRBD1 for D (5 bases). From germline, CDR1 is ENHRY and CDR2 SYGVKD. The V and J ends lost 2 bases and 8 bases respectively, with 16 bases between them. The CDR3 loop spans 15 amino acids. The CDR3 here is CAISENWDPREPQHF. CDR3 sequence (DNA): TGTGCCATCAGTGAGAACTGGGACCCTAGGGAGCCCCAGCATTTT.

This clonotype was recorded only once. The rearrangement links TRBV7-8 to TRBJ2-2; D is ambiguous. The V end lost 1 base, the J end lost 5 bases, and 8 bases lay between the germline ends. The CDR3 consists of 14 residues. The germline gives CDR1 SGHVS, CDR2 FQNEAQ. The CDR3 nucleotides are TGTGCCAGCAGCTTAGTTACGAGGACCGGGGAGCTGTTTTTT. Translated: CASSLVTRTGELFF.

In nucleotides, the CDR3 is TGTGCCAGCAGGCCGCTGAGGAGGGGAGAGCAGTACTTC. Residues: CASRPLRRGEQYF. V gene TRBV6-1 combines with J gene TRBJ2-7, with D perhaps TRBD2 (6 bases). The germline V gene encodes CDR1 MNHNS and CDR2 SASEGT. V was shortened by 6 bases and J by 7 bases, with 16 bases between the two germline ends. The CDR3 covers 13 residues.

The rearrangement links TRBV5-1 to TRBJ2-7, with TRBD2 matching 12 bases. The germline V gene has CDR1 SGHRS and CDR2 YFSETQ. This CDR3 region has 19 residues. Trimming cost V 5 bases and J 2 bases; bases outside gene matches: 17. Written as DNA, the CDR3 is TGCGCCAGCAGAAGAAGGACTAGCGGGGTTAAAGAAATACCCTACGAGCAGTACTTC. Protein sequence: CASRRRTSGVKEIPYEQYF.

In its sample, this clonotype was seen many times. The J gene is TRBJ1-1, the V gene TRBV5-1; D unresolved. V gave up 7 bases and J gave up 3 bases, with 10 bases separating them. This CDR3 is 12 amino acids long. Germline-derived CDR1 and CDR2 are SGHRS and YFSETQ. CDR3 sequence: CASSAQDTEAFF. The DNA of the CDR3 is TGCGCCAGCTCGGCGCAGGACACTGAAGCTTTCTTT.

The chain is built from TRBV7-9 and TRBJ1-1; 7 bases are shared with TRBD1. With 7 bases clipped from V and 6 bases from J, the junction kept 23 bases outside the gene matches. CDR1 is SEHNR and CDR2 is FQNEAQ in the germline V gene (reference sequence). The CDR3 has 18 amino acids. The CDR3 DNA follows: TGTGCCAGCACACTGGCAAGCCAGGGGGGGACCGGGGGGGCTGAAGCTTTCTTT. It codes for CASTLASQGGTGGAEAFF.

This clonotype was recorded a few times. The rearrangement uses TRBV11-2 and TRBJ1-3; no firm D call. Per the germline V gene, CDR1 is SGHAT and CDR2 is FQNNGV. V was trimmed by 5 bases and J by 2 bases, leaving 10 bases between them. The CDR3 is 14 residues long. The CDR3 here is CASSPPRAGNTIYF. In DNA form, the CDR3 reads TGTGCCAGCAGCCCACCCCGGGCTGGAAACACCATATATTTT.

This clonotype was recorded many times. The rearrangement links TRBV30 to TRBJ2-2; D possibly corresponds to TRBD2 (6 bases). CDR1 GTSNPN and CDR2 SVGIG come from the germline V gene (reference sequence). The V gene lost 4 bases and the J gene lost 2 bases, with 11 bases spanning the gap. This CDR3 comprises 14 residues. The CDR3 sequence: CAWKIAVNTGELFF. The CDR3 coding sequence is TGTGCCTGGAAAATAGCGGTTAACACCGGGGAGCTGTTTTTT. The variable domain in full, completed from reference TRBV30 and TRBJ2-2, reads SQTIHQWPATLVQPVGSPLSLECTVEGTSNPNLYWYRQAAGRGLQLLFYSVGIGQISSEVPQNLSASRPQDRQFILSSKKLLLSDSGFYLCAWKIAVNTGELFFGEGSRLTVL.

This clonotype was detected only a few times. This chain links TRBV20-1 with TRBJ2-5; D unresolved. Germline V gives CDR1 DFQATT, CDR2 SNEGSKA (reference sequence). Trimming left V 0 bases short and J 5 bases short, with 7 bases between. This CDR3 region has 12 residues. The CDR3 loop is CSARDLRETQYF. The CDR3 coding sequence is TGCAGTGCTAGAGATCTCCGGGAGACCCAGTACTTC.

This clonotype was seen many times. This chain uses TRBV11-2 with TRBJ2-7; no firm D call. With 5 bases removed from V and 5 bases from J, the gap between germline ends came to 10 bases. The CDR3 runs 12 residues. Germline CDR1 is SGHAT and CDR2 is FQNNGV. The CDR3 DNA is TGTGCCAGCAGCCGCCGAGAGGACGAGCAGTACTTC. Protein sequence: CASSRREDEQYF.

This clonotype was seen repeatedly, ten times or more. This rearrangement joins TRBV11-2 to TRBJ2-5; no reliable D call. Deletions cut 2 bases from V and 2 bases from J, with 6 bases between. Germline CDR1 is SGHAT and CDR2 is FQNNGV. The CDR3 is made up of 13 amino acids. The chain's CDR3 is CASSLTRQETQYF. The DNA of the CDR3 is TGTGCCAGCAGCTTAACCAGACAAGAGACCCAGTACTTC. Full variable domain (remainder filled in from reference TRBV11-2 and TRBJ2-5): EAGVAQSPRYKIIEKRQSVAFWCNPISGHATLYWYQQILGQGPKLLIQFQNNGVVDDSQLPKDRFSAERLKGVDSTLKIQPAKLEDSAVYLCASSLTRQETQYFGPGTRLLVL.

The sample holds a few counts of this clonotype. The gene calls are TRBV9 and TRBJ1-1, with TRBD1 matching over 7 bases. The germline V gene has CDR1 SGDLS and CDR2 YYNGEE. CDR3 size: 14 residues. With 3 bases clipped from V and 7 bases from J, the junction kept 9 bases outside the gene matches. The DNA for the CDR3 is TGTGCCAGCAGCGAGAAGACAGGGAATTTTGAAGCTTTCTTT. Its protein product is CASSEKTGNFEAFF.